The 5 T cell receptor beta chains listed next were all sequenced from one sample in a study of blood T cell repertoires in COVID-19 (dated by TCRdb to the early 2020s). Libraries were constructed by the immunoSEQ multiplex PCR assay. In TCRdb, the immuneACCESS table is reduced to in-frame sequences with V and J assigned. These tables do not hold every clone; where another copy was compared, an unresolved V gene accounts for under half, and the others remain unexplained. The sample profile shows roughly 340,000 clones; around 87% of them were found once. The top ten clones comprise 1% of the sample. Sequencing was done on a sample of PBMCs or T cells enriched from blood (not recorded which). These receptors were collected from a man between 18 and 35 years old who had recovered from COVID-19.

This chain joins TRBV10-1 and TRBJ2-7, with D perhaps matching TRBD1 (7 bases). Germline V gives CDR1 WNHNN, CDR2 SYGVQD (reference sequence). This CDR3 is 14 amino acids long. Trimming took 3 bases from V and 1 from J, leaving 10 bases between them. The CDR3 is CASSDSGGSYEQYF. The CDR3 coding sequence is TGCGCCAGCAGTGATTCAGGGGGGTCCTACGAGCAGTACTTC.

This clone was observed a handful of times. This rearrangement joins TRBV3-1 (or the pseudogene TRBV3-2) to TRBJ1-2; 10 bases align to TRBD1. This CDR3 region has 14 residues. The V segment lost 5 bases and the J segment 3 bases; nucleotides outside the gene matches: 3. Germline V gene data show CDR1 as LGHDT and CDR2 as YNNKEL (reference sequence). In DNA, the CDR3 is TGTGCCAGCAGCGAGACAGGGGGCGACTATGGCTACACCTTC. Translated, it gives CASSETGGDYGYTF.

This chain links TRBV28 with TRBJ1-2; tentative D call: TRBD1 (6 bases). The CDR3 extends over 14 amino acids. V dropped 8 bases and J dropped 5 bases, with 18 bases sitting between them. CDR1 is MDHEN and CDR2 is SYDVKM in the germline V gene. CDR3 DNA: TGTGCCAGCGGTAAATACGGACAGTTTTATGGCTACACCTTC. Protein sequence: CASGKYGQFYGYTF.

The chain links TRBV7-2 to TRBJ1-2, with TRBD1 identical over 8 bases. The CDR3 is 15 residues long. The trim removed 5 bases at V and 4 bases at J, leaving 9 bases unmatched. The V gene's germline CDR1 is SGHTA and CDR2 FQGNSA. The CDR3 is CASSQGQGPIYGYTF. The CDR3 nucleotides are TGTGCCAGCAGCCAAGGACAGGGTCCTATCTATGGCTACACCTTC.

This chain connects TRBV28 to TRBJ2-7, with 8 bases lining up with TRBD1. Germline CDR1 is MDHEN and CDR2 is SYDVKM. The CDR3 is 14 residues long. The V segment lost 5 bases and the J segment 6 bases; nucleotides outside the gene matches: 9. The CDR3 sequence is CASSPTGVGSEQYF. CDR3 DNA: TGTGCCAGCAGTCCGACAGGGGTTGGGTCCGAGCAGTACTTC.